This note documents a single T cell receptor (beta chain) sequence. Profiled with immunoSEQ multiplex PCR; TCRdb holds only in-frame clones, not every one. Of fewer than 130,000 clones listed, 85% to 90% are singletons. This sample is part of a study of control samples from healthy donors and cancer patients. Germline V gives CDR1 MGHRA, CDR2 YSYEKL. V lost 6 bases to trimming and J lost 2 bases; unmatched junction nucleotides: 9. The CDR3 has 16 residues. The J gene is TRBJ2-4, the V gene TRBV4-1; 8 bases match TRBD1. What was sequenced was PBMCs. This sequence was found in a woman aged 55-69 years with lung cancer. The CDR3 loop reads CASRRTDRVTKNIQYF. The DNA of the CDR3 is TGCGCCAGCAGACGTACGGACAGGGTTACCAAAAACATTCAGTACTTC.